The rows below give T cell receptor beta chains drawn from one sample of a study of blood T cell repertoires in COVID-19. The table came from immunoSEQ multiplex PCR; TCRdb's copy has only in-frame clones and leaves some out. The sample consists of fewer than 250,000 clones, around 89% of them appearing once. The sample taken for sequencing was peripheral blood. These receptors came from a human donor in a cohort sampled during active COVID-19. Each CDR3 is given with its conserved first and last residue. D genes are given only for firm matches. Clone size is not always given. Where it is, it says once, few, many or a class for expanded clones.

CDR3: CASSYSSSGGRVEQFF; DNA: TGTGCCAGCAGTTACTCTTCCAGCGGGGGGAGAGTTGAGCAGTTCTTC; J: TRBJ2-1; size: -; D: TRBD2; V: TRBV6-5
CDR3: CASSIDRTGGGDYGYTF; DNA: TGTGCCAGTAGTATCGACCGGACAGGGGGCGGCGACTATGGCTACACCTTC; J: TRBJ1-2; size: -; D: TRBD1; V: TRBV19
CDR3: CASSPLEGQGASIGELFF; DNA: TGTGCCAGCTCACCTTTGGAAGGACAGGGGGCGTCTATCGGGGAGCTGTTTTTT; J: TRBJ2-2; size: few; D: TRBD1; V: TRBV18
CDR3: CASSQASQGFGKNIQYF; DNA: TGCGCCAGCAGCCAAGCGTCCCAGGGATTTGGCAAAAACATTCAGTACTTC; J: TRBJ2-4; size: -; D: -; V: TRBV4-3
CDR3: CAWSKSGAVPYGYTF; DNA: TGTGCCTGGAGTAAATCAGGGGCCGTACCTTATGGCTACACCTTC; J: TRBJ1-2; size: -; D: -; V: TRBV30
CDR3: CASGLWGYEQFF; DNA: TGTGCTAGTGGTTTATGGGGCTATGAGCAGTTCTTC; J: TRBJ2-1; size: -; D: -; V: TRBV12-5
CDR3: CSVSGLSTDTQYF; DNA: TGCAGTGTTAGTGGTCTTAGCACAGATACGCAGTATTTT; J: TRBJ2-3; size: -; D: -; V: TRBV20-1
CDR3: CASSLGGPVPTYEQYF; DNA: TGCGCCAGCAGCTTGGGGGGGCCGGTACCGACCTACGAGCAGTACTTC; J: TRBJ2-7; size: -; D: -; V: TRBV5-1
CDR3: CASSLSGPATEAFF; DNA: TGCGCCAGCAGCTTGTCTGGGCCAGCCACTGAAGCTTTCTTT; J: TRBJ1-1; size: -; D: -; V: TRBV5-1
CDR3: CASSLVGVGETQYF; DNA: TGTGCCAGCAGCTTAGTAGGGGTAGGAGAGACCCAGTACTTC; J: TRBJ2-5; size: -; D: -; V: TRBV7-6
CDR3: CASSFRESYNEQFF; DNA: TGTGCCAGCAGCTTCCGGGAGTCCTACAATGAGCAGTTCTTC; J: TRBJ2-1; size: -; D: -; V: TRBV7-9
CDR3: CASSQETGIGGYTF; DNA: TGTGCCAGCAGCCAAGAGACAGGGATTGGGGGCTACACCTTC; J: TRBJ1-2; size: -; D: TRBD1; V: TRBV3-1/TRBV3-2
CDR3: CASSSGSGRYEQYF; DNA: TGTGCCAGCAGCTCGGGGAGTGGTCGGTACGAGCAGTACTTC; J: TRBJ2-7; size: -; D: -; V: TRBV7-9
CDR3: CASSLRLNEQFF; DNA: TGTGCCAGCTCACTGCGCCTTAATGAGCAGTTCTTC; J: TRBJ2-1; size: once; D: -; V: TRBV18
CDR3: CAISEIDSDNEQFF; DNA: TGTGCCATCAGTGAAATCGACAGCGACAATGAGCAGTTCTTC; J: TRBJ2-1; size: -; D: -; V: TRBV10-3
CDR3: CASSLGTNNQPQHF; DNA: TGTGCCAGCAGCTTGGGGACAAATAATCAGCCCCAGCATTTT; J: TRBJ1-5; size: -; D: -; V: TRBV5-6
CDR3: CAWALAGGIQETQYF; DNA: TGTGCCTGGGCTCTAGCGGGAGGGATCCAAGAGACCCAGTACTTC; J: TRBJ2-5; size: -; D: TRBD2; V: TRBV30
CDR3: CASSQDPGTAYGYTF; DNA: TGCGCCAGCAGCCAAGATCCTGGGACAGCTTATGGCTACACCTTC; J: TRBJ1-2; size: -; D: TRBD1; V: TRBV4-1
CDR3: CASSRDSHLGGYTF; DNA: TGTGCCAGCAGCCGGGACTCCCACCTTGGTGGCTACACCTTC; J: TRBJ1-2; size: -; D: -; V: TRBV11-2
CDR3: CASSSLPSSGNTIYF; DNA: TGTGCCAGCAGCTCCTTGCCGAGCTCTGGAAACACCATATATTTT; J: TRBJ1-3; size: -; D: -; V: TRBV9
CDR3: CASSEAGGTEAFF; DNA: TGTGCCAGCAGTGAAGCCGGGGGCACTGAAGCTTTCTTT; J: TRBJ1-1; size: few; D: -; V: TRBV6-4
CDR3: CASSQDPGYYGYTF; DNA: TGTGCCAGCAGCCAAGACCCAGGGTATTATGGCTACACCTTC; J: TRBJ1-2; size: -; D: -; V: TRBV3-1/TRBV3-2
CDR3: CASSFAGKDGYTF; DNA: TGTGCCAGCAGCTTCGCGGGTAAGGATGGCTACACCTTC; J: TRBJ1-2; size: -; D: -; V: TRBV7-2
CDR3: CASSQDWSSYNEQFF; DNA: TGTGCCAGCAGCCAAGACTGGAGCTCCTACAATGAGCAGTTCTTC; J: TRBJ2-1; size: -; D: -; V: TRBV4-2
CDR3: CASSVEDSYNSPLHF; DNA: TGTGCCAGCAGTGTGGAGGACTCCTATAATTCACCCCTCCACTTT; J: TRBJ1-6; size: -; D: -; V: TRBV2
CDR3: CASSLGGQKVSQYF; DNA: TGTGCCAGCAGCTTAGGGGGGCAAAAGGTGTCCCAGTACTTC; J: TRBJ2-5; size: -; D: -; V: TRBV11-2
CDR3: CASSLSLRTGVGSPLHF; DNA: TGTGCCAGCAGCTTATCCCTCAGGACAGGGGTCGGTTCACCCCTCCACTTT; J: TRBJ1-6; size: once; D: TRBD1; V: TRBV7-2
CDR3: CASSLGATSYEQYF; DNA: TGTGCCAGCAGCTTGGGGGCTACCTCCTACGAGCAGTACTTC; J: TRBJ2-7; size: -; D: -; V: TRBV5-6
CDR3: CAISDTGAAEQYF; DNA: TGTGCCATCAGTGATACAGGGGCGGCCGAGCAGTACTTC; J: TRBJ2-7; size: -; D: TRBD1; V: TRBV10-3
CDR3: CASSQEQGAGVNYGYTF; DNA: TGCGCCAGCAGCCAAGAACAGGGGGCGGGAGTAAATTATGGCTACACCTTC; J: TRBJ1-2; size: -; D: TRBD1; V: TRBV4-1
CDR3: CASSQEGSGIPGELFF; DNA: TGTGCCAGCAGCCAAGAGGGGTCAGGGATCCCCGGGGAGCTGTTTTTT; J: TRBJ2-2; size: -; D: -; V: TRBV4-2
CDR3: CASSYTFGGGEQFF; DNA: TGTGCCAGCAGTTATACCTTTGGGGGAGGGGAGCAGTTCTTC; J: TRBJ2-1; size: few; D: TRBD2; V: TRBV6-2/TRBV6-3
CDR3: CASSMGSIALLSSYEQYF; DNA: TGTGCCAGCTCAATGGGCTCAATAGCGCTACTAAGCTCCTACGAGCAGTACTTC; J: TRBJ2-7; size: -; D: -; V: TRBV18
CDR3: CASSSIGGTGTEAFF; DNA: TGTGCCAGCAGCTCTATAGGGGGCACGGGGACTGAAGCTTTCTTT; J: TRBJ1-1; size: -; D: TRBD1; V: TRBV11-2
CDR3: CASSVAAGGRSAETQYF; DNA: TGTGCCAGCAGCGTAGCTGCAGGGGGCAGGTCAGCAGAGACCCAGTACTTC; J: TRBJ2-5; size: once; D: TRBD1; V: TRBV9